This record covers a single T cell receptor beta chain. Its matching antigen is unknown. The CDR3 spans 15 residues. Germline loops: CDR1 SGDLS, CDR2 YYNGEE. V lost 0 bases, J lost 3 bases, and 12 bases lay in between. The protocol was immunoSEQ multiplex PCR, while the TCRdb copy is restricted to in-frame clones and leaves out a portion. The table lists approximately 58,000 clones, approximately 95% of them singletons. This specimen belongs to a study of siplizumab effects on memory and regulatory T cells. Study-wide points: Siplizumab produced a significant reduction in alloreactive sequences that were traceable to unstimulated CD4+ memory cells.

The chain is built from TRBV9 and TRBJ1-1; D is unclear. The sequenced sample consisted of CD8+ T cells sorted from blood. The receptor was isolated from a human donor in good health. The CDR3 sequence is CASSVVRGDDTEAFF. The DNA of the CDR3 is TGTGCCAGCAGCGTAGTACGGGGTGATGACACTGAAGCTTTCTTT. Drawing the rest from reference TRBV9 and TRBJ1-1, the complete variable domain is DSGVTQTPKHLITATGQRVTLRCSPRSGDLSVYWYQQSLDQGLQFLIQYYNGEERAKGNILERFSAQQFPDLHSELNLSSLELGDSALYFCASSVVRGDDTEAFFGQGTRLTVV.